These 2 T cell receptor beta chains originate from one sample sequenced in a study of beta chain features in type 1 diabetes. The whole isolated RNA underwent reverse transcription, so sequencing captured expressed TCRB transcripts. TCRdb's table, derived via immunoSEQ multiplex PCR, lists solely in-frame clones and lacks some. This table holds about 150,000 clones, about 8.7% found once. Material: central memory CD4+ T cells from blood. The origin of the receptors is a man aged 18 to 29 in good health.

The chain employs TRBV9 and TRBJ2-5; 15 bases are shared with TRBD2. This CDR3 comprises 16 residues. Germline-derived CDR1 and CDR2 are SGDLS and YYNGEE. Germline trimming cut 4 bases from V and 4 bases from J; bases unmatched to any gene: 5. In DNA, the CDR3 is TGTGCCAGCAGCCCCGGACTAGCGGGGGGGCGAGAGACCCAGTACTTC. It translates to CASSPGLAGGRETQYF. Drawing the rest from reference TRBV9 and TRBJ2-5, the complete variable domain is DSGVTQTPKHLITATGQRVTLRCSPRSGDLSVYWYQQSLDQGLQFLIQYYNGEERAKGNILERFSAQQFPDLHSELNLSSLELGDSALYFCASSPGLAGGRETQYFGPGTRLLVL.

The rearrangement links TRBV7-2 to TRBJ1-1; TRBD1 matches at 7 bases. The CDR3 totals 13 residues. After removal of 5 bases from V and 5 bases from J, the junction contained 5 bases not matched to a gene. Germline loops: CDR1 SGHTA, CDR2 FQGNSA. CDR3 protein: CASSVGQQTEAFF. CDR3 DNA sequence: TGTGCCAGCAGCGTGGGACAGCAAACTGAAGCTTTCTTT.